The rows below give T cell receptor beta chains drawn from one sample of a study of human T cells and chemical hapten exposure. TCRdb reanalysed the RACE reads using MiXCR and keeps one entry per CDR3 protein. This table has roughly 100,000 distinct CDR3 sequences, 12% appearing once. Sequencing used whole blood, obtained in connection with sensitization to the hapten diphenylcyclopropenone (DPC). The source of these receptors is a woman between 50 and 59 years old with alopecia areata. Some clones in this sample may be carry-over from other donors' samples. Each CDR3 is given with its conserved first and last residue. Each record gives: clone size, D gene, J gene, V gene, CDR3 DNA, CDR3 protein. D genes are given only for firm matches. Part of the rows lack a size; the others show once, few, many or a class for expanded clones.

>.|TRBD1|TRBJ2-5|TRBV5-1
TGCGCCAGCAGCTTGGAGCCCCCGGGACAGGCGGGAGAGACCCAGTACTTC
CASSLEPPGQAGETQYF
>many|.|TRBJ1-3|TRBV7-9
TGTGCCAGCAGCTCGGACATACGCTCTGGAAACACCATATATTTT
CASSSDIRSGNTIYF
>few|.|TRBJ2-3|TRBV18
TGTGCCAGCTCGTCCCCCACAGGTTCACCAGATACGCAGTATTTT
CASSSPTGSPDTQYF
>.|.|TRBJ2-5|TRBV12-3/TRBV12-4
TGTGCCAGCAGTTTTCAGCAGGAGACCCAGTACTTC
CASSFQQETQYF
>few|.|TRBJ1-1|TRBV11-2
TGTGCCAGCAGCTTAGTCGCTGGACATTCCACTGAAGCTTTCTTT
CASSLVAGHSTEAFF
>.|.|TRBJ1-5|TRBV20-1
TGCAGTGCTAGAGGGGGCAATCAGCCCCAGCATTTT
CSARGGNQPQHF
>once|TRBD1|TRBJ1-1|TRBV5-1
TGCGCCAGCAGCTGGGGACAGGGGGCTTCGGAAGCTTTCTTT
CASSWGQGASEAFF
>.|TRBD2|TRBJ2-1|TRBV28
TGTGCCAGCAGGACCGGGACTAGTTCGAATGAGCAGTTCTTC
CASRTGTSSNEQFF
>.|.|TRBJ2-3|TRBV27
TGTGCCAGCAGTTTTTCTAGGGTCACAGATACGCAGTATTTT
CASSFSRVTDTQYF
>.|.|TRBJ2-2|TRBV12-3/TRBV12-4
TGTGCCAGCAATTCAGCTCCGAACACCGGGGAGCTGTTTTTT
CASNSAPNTGELFF
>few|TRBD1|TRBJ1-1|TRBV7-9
TGTGCCAGCAGCAGTACAGGGGTGAACACTGAAGCTTTCTTT
CASSSTGVNTEAFF
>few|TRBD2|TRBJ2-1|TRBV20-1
TGCAGTGCTCTCCGGACTAGCGGGGGGGCCGAGCAGTTCTTC
CSALRTSGGAEQFF
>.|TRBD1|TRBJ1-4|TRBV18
TGTGCCAGCTCACGGGTGATGGACAGGTTTAATGAAAAACTGTTTTTT
CASSRVMDRFNEKLFF
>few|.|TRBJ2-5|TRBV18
TGTGCCAGCTCACCACCGGTGGGGCAAGAGACCCAGTACTTC
CASSPPVGQETQYF
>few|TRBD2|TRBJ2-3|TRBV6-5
TGTGCCAGCAGGCCCCGACTAGCGGGCCGGGCAGATACGCAGTATTTT
CASRPRLAGRADTQYF
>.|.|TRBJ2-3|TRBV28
TGTGCCAGCAGTTTCCCCCCCCACACAGATACGCAGTATTTT
CASSFPPHTDTQYF
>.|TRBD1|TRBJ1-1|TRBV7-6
TGTGCCAGCAGTCCGACAGGGGGCGAGAACACTGAAGCTTTCTTT
CASSPTGGENTEAFF
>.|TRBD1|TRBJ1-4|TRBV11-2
TGTGCCAGCACCGGCGGGGACAGTATTGAAAAACTGTTTTTT
CASTGGDSIEKLFF
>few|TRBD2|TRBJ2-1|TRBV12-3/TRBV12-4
TGTGCCAGCAGTGGGACGGGGACTAGCGGCCACAATGAGCAGTTCTTC
CASSGTGTSGHNEQFF
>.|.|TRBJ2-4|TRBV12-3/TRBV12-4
TGTGCCAGCAGTCGGGTCGAATCCAAAAACATTCAGTACTTC
CASSRVESKNIQYF
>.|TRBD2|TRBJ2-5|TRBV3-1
TGTGCTACCTCGGGACTAGCCCAACAAGAGACCCAGTACTTC
CATSGLAQQETQYF
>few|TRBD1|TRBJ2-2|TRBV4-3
TGCGCCAGCAGCCAGCGGGACAGGGGTCCCGGGGAGCTGTTTTTT
CASSQRDRGPGELFF
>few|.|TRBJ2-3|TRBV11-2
TGTGCCAGCAGCCCACGACCTAGCACAGATACGCAGTATTTT
CASSPRPSTDTQYF
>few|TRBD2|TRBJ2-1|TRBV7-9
TGTGCCAGCAGGATACTAGCGGCCTACAATGAGCAGTTCTTC
CASRILAAYNEQFF
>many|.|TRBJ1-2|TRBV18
TGTGCCAGCTCCCCAGGCCCACCAGGGGACTATGGCTACACCTTC
CASSPGPPGDYGYTF
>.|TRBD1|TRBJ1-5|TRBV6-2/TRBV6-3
TGTGCCAGCACCAACAACAGGGGTAATCAGCCCCAGCATTTT
CASTNNRGNQPQHF
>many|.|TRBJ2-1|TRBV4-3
TGCGCCAGCAGCCAAGATGGGGGGTACAATGAGCAGTTCTTC
CASSQDGGYNEQFF
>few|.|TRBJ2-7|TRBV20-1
TGCAGTGCTAGACTCCCCCTCGCAGACTCCTACGAGCAGTACTTC
CSARLPLADSYEQYF
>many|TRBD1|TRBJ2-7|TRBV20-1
TGCAGTGCCAGTAACAGGGGAAACTCCTACGAGCAGTACTTC
CSASNRGNSYEQYF
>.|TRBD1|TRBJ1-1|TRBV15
TGTGCCACCAGCAACCGGACAGGGGCGCATACTGAAGCTTTCTTT
CATSNRTGAHTEAFF
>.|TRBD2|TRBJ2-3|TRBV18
TGTGCCAGCTCACCATCTAGCGGGAGTCCAGATACGCAGTATTTT
CASSPSSGSPDTQYF
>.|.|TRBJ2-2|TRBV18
TGTGCCAGCTCACAGTGGGACACCGGGGAGCCGTTTTTT
CASSQWDTGEPFF
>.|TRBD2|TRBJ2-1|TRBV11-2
TGTGCCAGCAGCAAGACTAGCGGGAGACCGAATGAGCAGTTCTTC
CASSKTSGRPNEQFF
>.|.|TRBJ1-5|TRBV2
TGTGCCAGCAGAGGAGGCGCGCAGCCCCAGCATTTT
CASRGGAQPQHF
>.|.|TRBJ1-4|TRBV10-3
TGTGCCATCAGTCGGAAAGATAATGAAAAACTGTTTTTT
CAISRKDNEKLFF
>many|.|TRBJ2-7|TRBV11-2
TGTGCCAGCAGCTTAGACCGACCCTACGAGCAGTACTTC
CASSLDRPYEQYF
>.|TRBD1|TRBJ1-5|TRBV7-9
TGTGCCAGCAGTGACAGGGGAGAGACTAACAATCAGCCCCAGCATTTT
CASSDRGETNNQPQHF
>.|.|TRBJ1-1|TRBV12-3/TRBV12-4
TGTGCCAGCAGTTTTCTTGGGGGGAACACTGAAGCTTTCTTT
CASSFLGGNTEAFF
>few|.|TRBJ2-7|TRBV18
TGTGCCAGCTCACCACCGTCTGTTTACGAGCAGTACTTC
CASSPPSVYEQYF
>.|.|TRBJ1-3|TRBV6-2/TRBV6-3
TGTGCCAGCAGTTACTCCAGGACGGGTGGAAACACCATATATTTT
CASSYSRTGGNTIYF
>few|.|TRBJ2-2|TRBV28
TGTGCCAGCATCCGGACAGCGCCCGGGGAGCTGTTTTTT
CASIRTAPGELFF
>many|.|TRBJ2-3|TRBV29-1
TGCAGCGTTGAAAGAAGGGTCAGCACAGATACGCAGTATTTT
CSVERRVSTDTQYF
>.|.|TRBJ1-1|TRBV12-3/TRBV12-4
TGTGCCAGCAGTTTAGTGAACAGATACACTGAAGCTTTCTTT
CASSLVNRYTEAFF
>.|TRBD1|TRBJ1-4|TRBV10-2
TGCGCCAGCAGTGAGACAACAGGGGGCCGGGAAAAACTGTTTTTT
CASSETTGGREKLFF
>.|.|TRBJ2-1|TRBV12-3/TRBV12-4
TGTGCCAGCAGGCCTTTGAGCTCCTACAATGAGCAGTTCTTC
CASRPLSSYNEQFF
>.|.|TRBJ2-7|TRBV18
TGTGCCAGCTCACCGGTTGCAGGGAGCTCCTACGAGCAGTACTTC
CASSPVAGSSYEQYF
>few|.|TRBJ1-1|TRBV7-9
TGTGCCAGCAGCTTCGACAGGTACACTGAAGCTTTCTTT
CASSFDRYTEAFF
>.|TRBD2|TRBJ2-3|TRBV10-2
TGCGCCAGCAGTGGCACCTTCCTAGCGGGAGGGCCCATTAGCACAGATACGCAGTATTTT
CASSGTFLAGGPISTDTQYF
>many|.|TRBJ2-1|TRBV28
TGTGCCAGCAGACAGGAACCTGGCTCCTACAATGAGCAGTTCTTC
CASRQEPGSYNEQFF
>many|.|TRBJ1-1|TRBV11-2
TGTGCCAGCAGCTTTTCGGGACGACAAGCTTTCTTT
CASSFSGRQAFF
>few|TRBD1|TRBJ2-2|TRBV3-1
TGTGCCAGCAGCAACACAGGGGAACCACCCGGGGAGCTGTTTTTT
CASSNTGEPPGELFF
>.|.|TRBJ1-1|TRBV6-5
TGTGCCAGCAGGCGAAGGACAGAGGGAGCTTTCTTT
CASRRRTEGAFF
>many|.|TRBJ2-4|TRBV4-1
TGCGCCAGCAGCCAAGAACGTCAGGGGAGTGCGGCCAAAAACATTCAGTACTTC
CASSQERQGSAAKNIQYF
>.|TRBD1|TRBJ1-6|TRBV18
TGTGCCAGCTCACCACAGGGGGACAGGGGCGGCTCACCCCTCCACTTT
CASSPQGDRGGSPLHF